Following are 14 T cell receptor beta chains from one sample sequenced in a study of T cell repertoires in cytomegalovirus infection. TCRdb re-called the reads through MiXCR, storing one row per CDR3 protein. Of approximately 700,000 distinct CDR3 sequences detected, less than 40% appear once; the ten largest clones hold around 2.6%. Source material: PBMCs. These receptor sequences come from a human donor in good health (CMV status not recorded). Some clones in this sample may be carry-over from other donors' samples.

The chain carries TRBV28 and TRBJ1-1; D is ambiguous. With 8 bases removed from V and 2 bases from J, the gap between germline ends came to 12 bases. Germline lookup yields CDR1 MDHEN and CDR2 SYDVKM. The length of the CDR3 is 13 residues. The CDR3 here is CASRWTTNTEAFF. CDR3 nucleotides: TGTGCCAGCCGTTGGACGACCAACACTGAAGCTTTCTTT.

This rearrangement joins TRBV20-1 to TRBJ2-6; 7 nucleotides agree with TRBD1. V lost 0 bases, J lost 1 base, and 6 bases stayed unmatched. CDR3 size: 17 residues. Germline CDR1 is DFQATT and CDR2 is SNEGSKA (reference sequence). DNA of the CDR3: TGCAGTGCTAGAGAGTGGGACAGTGGGTCTGGGGCCAACGTCCTGACTTTC. It yields the protein CSAREWDSGSGANVLTF.

The chain recombines TRBV27 with TRBJ2-7, with D maybe TRBD2 (5 bases). Germline V gene data show CDR1 as MNHEY and CDR2 as SMNVEV (reference sequence). This CDR3 spans 16 amino acids. The V and J ends lost 2 bases and 5 bases respectively, with 19 bases between them. CDR3 DNA sequence: TGTGCCAGCAGTTTAGACCCCTTGGGAGTTTCCCACGAGCAGTACTTC. Translated, it gives CASSLDPLGVSHEQYF.

The table lists this clonotype with a few counts. This chain links TRBV7-2 with TRBJ2-6, with a tentative D call TRBD2 (6 bases). Between the trimmed V and J ends, which lost 2 bases and 1 base, there was a span of 18 bases. The germline CDR1 and CDR2 sequences are SGHTA and FQGNSA. The CDR3 has 19 amino acids. In DNA, the CDR3 is TGTGCCAGCAGCTTAACCTTAATGGGGGGTTGGTCTGGGGCCAACGTCCTGACTTTC. Encoded protein: CASSLTLMGGWSGANVLTF.

This clonotype was detected only a few times. This chain uses TRBV24-1 with TRBJ1-2; no firm D call. The V end was cut by 4 bases, the J end by 2 bases, with 1 base between. The CDR3 covers 11 residues. Germline lookup yields CDR1 KGHDR and CDR2 SFDVKD. CDR3 region: CATSDNYGYTF. In DNA, the CDR3 is TGTGCCACCAGTGACAACTATGGCTACACCTTC.

This clonotype has ten or more counts. The chain combines TRBV7-9 with TRBJ1-2; D call uncertain. The germline V gene has CDR1 SEHNR and CDR2 FQNEAQ (reference sequence). With 0 bases removed from V and 6 bases from J, the gap between germline ends came to 14 bases. This CDR3 spans 15 amino acids. The CDR3 is CASSLASIRSDGYTF. For the CDR3, the DNA is TGTGCCAGCAGCTTAGCCTCCATCAGAAGCGATGGCTACACCTTC.

This clonotype has a count of ten or more. V gene TRBV2 combines with J gene TRBJ1-1; D gene ambiguous. V lost 2 bases, J lost 11 bases, and 9 bases lay in between. This CDR3 spans 11 amino acids. CDR1 and CDR2 (germline): SNHLY, FYNNEI. Here the CDR3 reads CASSETRRAFF. The CDR3 DNA reads as TGTGCCAGCAGTGAAACCAGGAGGGCTTTCTTT.

This clonotype was counted a few times. The V gene is TRBV28, the J gene TRBJ2-1; TRBD1 might be the D (5 bases). CDR3 size: 13 residues. The V end lost 7 bases, the J end lost 4 bases, and 11 bases lay between the germline ends. Germline assignment: CDR1 MDHEN and CDR2 SYDVKM. DNA for the CDR3: TGTGCCAGCAACCTACAGGATTACAATGAGCAGTTCTTC. It encodes CASNLQDYNEQFF.

Many counts were recorded for this clonotype. The J gene is TRBJ1-2, the V gene TRBV7-2; tentative D call: TRBD1 (6 bases). CDR3 length: 15 residues. CDR1 and CDR2 from the germline V gene are SGHTA and FQGNSA. Trimming shortened V by 5 bases and J by 3 bases, and 16 bases separated the two germline ends. The CDR3 DNA reads TGTGCCAGCAGCGCGCCGACAGGAGTCCACTATGGCTACACCTTC. Translated, it gives CASSAPTGVHYGYTF.

The rearrangement uses TRBV7-9 and TRBJ2-4; TRBD2 agrees at 7 bases. J was trimmed by 0 bases and V by 4 bases; bases with no gene match: 3. Germline CDR1 and CDR2: SEHNR and FQNEAQ (reference sequence). The CDR3 covers 15 residues. CDR3 residues: CASSSIAGAKNIQYF. Written as DNA, the CDR3 is TGTGCCAGCAGCTCGATAGCGGGAGCCAAAAACATTCAGTACTTC.

The genes are TRBV7-6 and TRBJ2-5, with TRBD1 as a possible D gene (6 bases). The V end was cut by 4 bases, the J end by 5 bases, with 17 bases between. The germline V gene has CDR1 SGHVS and CDR2 FNYEAQ. This CDR3 is 15 amino acids long. CDR3 coding DNA: TGTGCCAGCAGCTATCCGGGACAATCTTTTGAGACCCAGTACTTC. Its translation: CASSYPGQSFETQYF.

V gene TRBV7-1 combines with J gene TRBJ2-7; D gene ambiguous. TRBV7-1 is an ORF, and what it does is uncertain. Trimming cost V 6 bases and J 7 bases, with 13 bases left between them. The CDR3 consists of 12 residues. CDR3 DNA: TGTGCCAGCAGTTCCCTTAGAACGGAGCAGTACTTC. Protein product: CASSSLRTEQYF.

V usage is TRBV20-1 and J usage is TRBJ1-4, with TRBD1 as a possible D gene (6 bases). The CDR3 loop spans 13 amino acids. V lost 3 bases and J lost 3, with 8 bases in between. Germline assignment: CDR1 DFQATT and CDR2 SNEGSKA (reference sequence). The CDR3 sequence: CSASGQPNEKLFF. The CDR3 DNA reads TGCAGTGCTAGCGGACAGCCTAATGAAAAACTGTTTTTT.

This clonotype occurred many times. V and J are TRBV7-2 and TRBJ2-7, with D possibly TRBD2 on 7 matching bases. Germline CDR1 reads SGHTA; CDR2 reads FQGNSA. With 7 bases removed from V and 2 bases from J, the gap between germline ends came to 18 bases. The CDR3 is 15 amino acids. The CDR3 nucleotides are TGTGCCAGCAACCCTGGGGGGGGGGCGACCTACGAGCAGTACTTC. Protein: CASNPGGGATYEQYF.